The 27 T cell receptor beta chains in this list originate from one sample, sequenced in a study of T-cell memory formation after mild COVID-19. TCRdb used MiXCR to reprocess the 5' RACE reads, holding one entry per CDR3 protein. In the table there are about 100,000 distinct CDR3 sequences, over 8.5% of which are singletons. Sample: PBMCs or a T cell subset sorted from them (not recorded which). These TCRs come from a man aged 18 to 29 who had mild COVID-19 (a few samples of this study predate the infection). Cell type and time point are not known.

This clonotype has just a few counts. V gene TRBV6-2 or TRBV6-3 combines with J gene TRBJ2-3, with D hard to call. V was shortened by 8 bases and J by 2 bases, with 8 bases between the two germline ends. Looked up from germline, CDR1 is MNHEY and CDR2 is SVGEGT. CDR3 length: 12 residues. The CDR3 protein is CASSYPTDTQYF. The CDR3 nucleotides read TGTGCCAGCTCATACCCCACAGATACGCAGTATTTT.

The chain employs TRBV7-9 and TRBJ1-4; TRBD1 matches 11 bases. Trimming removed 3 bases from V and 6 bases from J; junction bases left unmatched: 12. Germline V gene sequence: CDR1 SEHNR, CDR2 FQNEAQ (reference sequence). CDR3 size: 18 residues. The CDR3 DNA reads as TGTGCCAGCAGCTTGAGGGAGGACAGGGGGCTGGAGCATGAAAAACTGTTTTTT. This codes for CASSLREDRGLEHEKLFF.

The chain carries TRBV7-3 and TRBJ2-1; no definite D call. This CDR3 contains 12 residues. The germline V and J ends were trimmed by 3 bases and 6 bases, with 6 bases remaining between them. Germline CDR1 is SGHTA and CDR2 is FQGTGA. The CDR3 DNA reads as TGTGCCAGCAGCTTTGCAGCCAATGAGCAGTTCTTC. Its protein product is CASSFAANEQFF.

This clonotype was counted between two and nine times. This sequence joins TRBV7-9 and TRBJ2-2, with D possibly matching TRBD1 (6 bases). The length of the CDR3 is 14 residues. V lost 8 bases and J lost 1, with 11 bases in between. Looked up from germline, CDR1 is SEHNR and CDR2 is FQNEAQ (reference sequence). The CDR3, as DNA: TGTGCCAGCTCAGGACAGATGAACACCGGGGAGCTGTTTTTT. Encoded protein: CASSGQMNTGELFF.

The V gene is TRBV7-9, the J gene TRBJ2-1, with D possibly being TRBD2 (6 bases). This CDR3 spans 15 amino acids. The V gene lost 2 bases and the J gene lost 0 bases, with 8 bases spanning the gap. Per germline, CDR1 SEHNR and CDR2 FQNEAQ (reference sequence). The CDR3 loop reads CASSLWEASYNEQFF. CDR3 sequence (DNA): TGTGCCAGCAGCTTATGGGAGGCCTCCTACAATGAGCAGTTCTTC.

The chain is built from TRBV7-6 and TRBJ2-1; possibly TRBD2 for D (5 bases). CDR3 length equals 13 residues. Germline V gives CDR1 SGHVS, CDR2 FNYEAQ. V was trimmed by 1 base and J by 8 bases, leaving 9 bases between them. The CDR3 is CASSLVGSDEQFF. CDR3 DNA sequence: TGTGCCAGCAGCTTAGTGGGGAGCGATGAGCAGTTCTTC.

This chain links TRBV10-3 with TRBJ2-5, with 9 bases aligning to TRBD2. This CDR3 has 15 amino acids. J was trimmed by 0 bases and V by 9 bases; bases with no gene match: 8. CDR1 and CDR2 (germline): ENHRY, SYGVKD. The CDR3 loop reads CAIAERGADQETQYF. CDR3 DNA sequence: TGTGCCATTGCTGAGCGGGGGGCCGACCAAGAGACCCAGTACTTC.

The CDR3 nucleotides read TGCAGCGTGGGTCTGCAGACCGTCTTTGGGGCCAACGTCCTGACTTTC. It encodes CSVGLQTVFGANVLTF. The J gene is TRBJ2-6, the V gene TRBV29-1; D ambiguous. Germline CDR1 is SQVTM and CDR2 is ANQGSEA. This CDR3 has 16 residues. V was trimmed by 6 bases and J by 3 bases, leaving 18 bases between them. The full variable domain, in which reference TRBV29-1 and TRBJ2-6 provide the parts outside the CDR3, is SAVISQKPSRDICQRGTSLTIQCQVDSQVTMMFWYRQQPGQSLTLIATANQGSEATYESGFVIDKFPISRPNLTFSTLTVSNMSPEDSSIYLCSVGLQTVFGANVLTFGAGSRLTVL.

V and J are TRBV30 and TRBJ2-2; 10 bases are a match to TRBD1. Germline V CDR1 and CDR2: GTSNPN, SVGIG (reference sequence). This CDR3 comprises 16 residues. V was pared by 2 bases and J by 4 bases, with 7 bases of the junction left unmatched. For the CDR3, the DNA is TGTGCCTGGAGTTTTTGGACAGGGGGTAGCACCGGGGAGCTGTTTTTT. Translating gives CAWSFWTGGSTGELFF.

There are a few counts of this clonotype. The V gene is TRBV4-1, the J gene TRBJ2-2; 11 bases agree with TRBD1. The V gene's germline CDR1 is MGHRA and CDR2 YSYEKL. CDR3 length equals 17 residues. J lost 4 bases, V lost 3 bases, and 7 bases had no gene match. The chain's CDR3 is CASSQTDRGLGTGELFF. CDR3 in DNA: TGCGCCAGCAGCCAGACGGACAGGGGGCTAGGCACCGGGGAGCTGTTTTTT.

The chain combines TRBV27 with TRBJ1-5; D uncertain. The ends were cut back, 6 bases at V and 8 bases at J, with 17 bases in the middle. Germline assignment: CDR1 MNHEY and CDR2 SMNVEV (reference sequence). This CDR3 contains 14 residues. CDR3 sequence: CASRDRRAREPQHF. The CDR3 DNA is TGTGCCAGCAGGGATCGTAGGGCGAGAGAGCCCCAGCATTTT.

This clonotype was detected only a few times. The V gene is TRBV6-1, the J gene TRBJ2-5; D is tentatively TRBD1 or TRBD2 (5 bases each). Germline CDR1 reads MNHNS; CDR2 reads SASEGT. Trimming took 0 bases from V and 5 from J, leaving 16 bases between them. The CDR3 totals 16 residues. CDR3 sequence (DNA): TGTGCCAGCAGTGAAGCTATCGGTGGGACGGCGGAGACCCAGTACTTC. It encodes CASSEAIGGTAETQYF.

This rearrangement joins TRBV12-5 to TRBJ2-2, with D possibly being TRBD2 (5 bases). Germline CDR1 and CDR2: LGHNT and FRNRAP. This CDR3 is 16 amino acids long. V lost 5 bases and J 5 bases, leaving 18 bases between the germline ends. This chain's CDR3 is CASGLTPGRNTGELFF. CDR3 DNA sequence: TGTGCTAGTGGTCTAACGCCGGGGAGAAATACCGGGGAGCTGTTTTTT. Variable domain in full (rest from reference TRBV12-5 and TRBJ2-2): DARVTQTPRHKVTEMGQEVTMRCQPILGHNTVFWYRQTMMQGLELLAYFRNRAPLDDSGMPKDRFSAEMPDATLATLKIQPSEPRDSAVYFCASGLTPGRNTGELFFGEGSRLTVL.

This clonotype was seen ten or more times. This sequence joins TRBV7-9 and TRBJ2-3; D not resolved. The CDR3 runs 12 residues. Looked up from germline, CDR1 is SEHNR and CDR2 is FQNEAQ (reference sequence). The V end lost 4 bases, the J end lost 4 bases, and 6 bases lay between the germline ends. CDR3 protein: CASSWGPDTQYF. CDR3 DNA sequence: TGTGCCAGCAGCTGGGGTCCAGATACGCAGTATTTT.

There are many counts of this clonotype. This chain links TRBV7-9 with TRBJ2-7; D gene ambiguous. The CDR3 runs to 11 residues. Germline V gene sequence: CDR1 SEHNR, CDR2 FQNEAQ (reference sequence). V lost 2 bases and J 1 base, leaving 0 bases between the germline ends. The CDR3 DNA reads TGTGCCAGCAGCTTATCCTACGAGCAGTACTTC. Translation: CASSLSYEQYF.

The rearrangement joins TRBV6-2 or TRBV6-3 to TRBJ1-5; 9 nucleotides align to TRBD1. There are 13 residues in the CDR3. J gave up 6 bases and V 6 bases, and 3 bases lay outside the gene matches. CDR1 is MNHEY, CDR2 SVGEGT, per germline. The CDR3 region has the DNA TGTGCCAGCAGCAACAGGGGGCCTCAGCCCCAGCATTTT. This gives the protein CASSNRGPQPQHF.

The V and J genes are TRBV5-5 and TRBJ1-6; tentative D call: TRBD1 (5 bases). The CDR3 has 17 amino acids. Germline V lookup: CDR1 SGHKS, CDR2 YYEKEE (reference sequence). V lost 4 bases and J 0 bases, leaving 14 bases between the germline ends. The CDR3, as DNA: TGTGCCAGCAGCCAGGGACCGTGGAGCTCCTATAATTCACCCCTCCACTTT. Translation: CASSQGPWSSYNSPLHF. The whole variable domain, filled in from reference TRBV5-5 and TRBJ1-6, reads DAGVTQSPTHLIKTRGQQVTLRCSPISGHKSVSWYQQVLGQGPQFIFQYYEKEERGRGNFPDRFSARQFPNYSSELNVNALLLGDSALYLCASSQGPWSSYNSPLHFGNGTRLTVT.

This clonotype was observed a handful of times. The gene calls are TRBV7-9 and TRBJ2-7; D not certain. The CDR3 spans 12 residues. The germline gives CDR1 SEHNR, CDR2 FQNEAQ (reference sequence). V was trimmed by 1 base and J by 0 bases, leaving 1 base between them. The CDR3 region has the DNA TGTGCCAGCAGCTTAGTCTCCTACGAGCAGTACGTC. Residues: CASSLVSYEQYV.

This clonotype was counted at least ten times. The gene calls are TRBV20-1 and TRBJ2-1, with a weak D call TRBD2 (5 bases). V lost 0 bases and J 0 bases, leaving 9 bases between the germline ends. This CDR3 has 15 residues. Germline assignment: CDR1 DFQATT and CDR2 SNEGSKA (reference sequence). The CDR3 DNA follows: TGCAGTGCTAGAGATGTGGGGAGCTCCTACAATGAGCAGTTCTTC. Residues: CSARDVGSSYNEQFF.

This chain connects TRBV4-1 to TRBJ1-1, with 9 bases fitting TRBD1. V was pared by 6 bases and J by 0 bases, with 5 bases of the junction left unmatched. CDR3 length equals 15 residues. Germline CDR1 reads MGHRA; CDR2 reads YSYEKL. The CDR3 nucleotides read TGCGCCAGCAGGGGGACAGGGCGGATGAACACTGAAGCTTTCTTT. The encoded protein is CASRGTGRMNTEAFF.

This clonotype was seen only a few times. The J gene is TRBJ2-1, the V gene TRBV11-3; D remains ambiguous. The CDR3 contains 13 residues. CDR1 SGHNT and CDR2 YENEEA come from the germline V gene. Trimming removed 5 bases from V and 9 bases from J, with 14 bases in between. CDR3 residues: CASSPYSTREQFF. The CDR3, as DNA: TGTGCCAGCAGCCCATACTCGACCCGTGAGCAGTTCTTC.

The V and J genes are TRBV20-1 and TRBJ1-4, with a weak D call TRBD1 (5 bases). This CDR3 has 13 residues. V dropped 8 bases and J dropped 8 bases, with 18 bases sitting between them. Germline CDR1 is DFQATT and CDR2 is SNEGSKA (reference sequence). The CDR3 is CSSRRGSGEKLFF. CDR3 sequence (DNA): TGCAGTTCTCGGAGGGGCAGCGGGGAAAAACTGTTTTTT.

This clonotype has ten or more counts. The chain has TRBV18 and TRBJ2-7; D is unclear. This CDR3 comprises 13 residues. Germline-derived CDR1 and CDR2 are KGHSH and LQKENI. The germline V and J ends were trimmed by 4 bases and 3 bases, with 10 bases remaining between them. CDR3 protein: CASSLSQVYEQYV. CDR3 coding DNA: TGTGCCAGCTCACTAAGCCAGGTCTACGAGCAGTACGTC.

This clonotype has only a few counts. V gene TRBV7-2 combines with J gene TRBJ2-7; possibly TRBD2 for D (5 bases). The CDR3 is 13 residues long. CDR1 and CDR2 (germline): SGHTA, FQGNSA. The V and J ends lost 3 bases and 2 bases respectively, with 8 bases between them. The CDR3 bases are TGTGCCAGCAGCTTTGGCGGGCCCTACGAGCAGTACTTC. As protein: CASSFGGPYEQYF.

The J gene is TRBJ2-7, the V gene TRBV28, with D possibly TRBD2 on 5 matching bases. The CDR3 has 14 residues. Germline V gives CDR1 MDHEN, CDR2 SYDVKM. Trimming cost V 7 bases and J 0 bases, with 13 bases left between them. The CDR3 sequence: CASNPGSSSYEQYV. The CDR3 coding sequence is TGTGCCAGCAACCCGGGATCGAGCTCCTACGAGCAGTACGTC.

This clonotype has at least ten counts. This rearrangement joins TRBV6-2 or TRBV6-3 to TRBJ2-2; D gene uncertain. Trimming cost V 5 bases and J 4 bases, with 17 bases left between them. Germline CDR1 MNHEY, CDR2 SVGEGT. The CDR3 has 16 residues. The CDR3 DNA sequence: TGTGCCAGCAGTATGGGATACCAGTGGGGCACCGGGGAGCTGTTTTTT. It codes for CASSMGYQWGTGELFF.

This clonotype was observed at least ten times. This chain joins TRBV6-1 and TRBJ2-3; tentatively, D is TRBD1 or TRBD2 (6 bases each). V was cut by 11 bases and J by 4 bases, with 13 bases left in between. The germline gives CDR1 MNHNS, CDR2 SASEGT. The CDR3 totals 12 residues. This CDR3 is CAGGGSPDTQYF. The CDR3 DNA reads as TGTGCCGGAGGGGGTTCGCCAGATACGCAGTATTTT.